This T cell receptor beta chain is from a study of OX40 agonist ivuxolimab in advanced cancers. V was clipped by 3 bases and J by 0 bases; unmatched bases: 7. The germline V gene has CDR1 SEHNR and CDR2 FQNEAQ (reference sequence). The CDR3 is made up of 16 amino acids. Only in-frame clones appear in the TCRdb table, and some are missing; sequencing was by immunoSEQ multiplex PCR. The sample records 65,000 to 90,000 clones, over 75% being singletons. The V call is TRBV7-9, the J call TRBJ1-1, with TRBD1 identical over 7 bases. This clonotype was sampled from an adult with an advanced solid tumor such as melanoma, head and neck, liver or kidney cancer. This specimen was CD4+ or CD8+ T cells sorted from blood, taken in a trial of the OX40 agonist ivuxolimab. The CDR3 here is CASSFRQGPMNTEAFF. CDR3 bases: TGTGCCAGCAGCTTCAGACAGGGACCTATGAACACTGAAGCTTTCTTT.